This T cell receptor (beta chain) appears in the sequencing data of a study of cytomegalovirus exposure and HLA in healthy donors. The protocol was immunoSEQ multiplex PCR, while the TCRdb copy is restricted to in-frame clones and leaves out a portion. The sample has around 52,000 clones; over 90% are singletons. What was sequenced was PBMCs. The clonotype originates from a woman younger than 30 in good health and CMV-seronegative.

The CDR3 coding sequence is TGTGCCAGCAGCTTCCAACTCTCTGGAAACACCATATATTTT. Protein sequence: CASSFQLSGNTIYF. The chain employs TRBV11-3 and TRBJ1-3; D is undetermined. Germline V gene data show CDR1 as SGHNT and CDR2 as YENEEA. V was trimmed by 3 bases and J by 0 bases, leaving 6 bases between them. The CDR3 consists of 14 residues. The whole variable domain, filled in from reference TRBV11-3 and TRBJ1-3, reads EAGVVQSPRYKIIEKKQPVAFWCNPISGHNTLYWYLQNLGQGPELLIRYENEEAVDDSQLPKDRFSAERLKGVDSTLKIQPAELGDSAVYLCASSFQLSGNTIYFGEGSWLTVV.